This T cell receptor (beta chain) was identified during a study of identifying expanded T cells in peripheral blood. Study-wide results and limits: Technical replicates showed around 1.3 changed clones; approximately 2 weeks around 15; four weeks 19. Two-week clone count variance significantly increased as total template count grew.

The repertoire was sequenced with immunoSEQ multiplex PCR; TCRdb's copy has only in-frame clones and lacks some. The table shows around 50,000 clones, with 89% occurring only once. This clone has only one observation. Its matching antigen is unknown. With V trimmed by 0 bases and J by 4 bases, 9 bases remained unmatched. The CDR3 length is 16 residues. Looked up from germline, CDR1 is SGHRS and CDR2 is YFSETQ. Source material: blood. This TCR was recovered from a person aged 18 to 70 in good health. The chain carries TRBV5-1 and TRBJ2-5, with 7 bases identical to TRBD2. The CDR3 reads CASSLGLAAGSETQYF. For the CDR3, the DNA is TGCGCCAGCAGCTTGGGGCTAGCGGCGGGGTCAGAGACCCAGTACTTC.